One and the same sample provided the 14 T cell receptor beta chains below, sequenced in a study of T cells in Graves' hyperthyroidism and ophthalmopathy. RNA transcripts gave rise to amplified TCR beta CDR3 regions. The TCR CDR3 first-round RT-PCR relied on the HTBI primer set. TCRdb reanalysed the multiplex PCR reads using MiXCR and keeps one entry per CDR3 protein. The sample includes under 650,000 distinct CDR3 sequences, around 16% seen only once; the top ten take 3% to 4%. What was sequenced was blood. The receptors here all came from a woman aged 25-40 years with Graves' hyperthyroidism.

V and J are TRBV30 and TRBJ1-4, with TRBD1 matching over 8 bases. The CDR3 spans 14 residues. V was pared by 0 bases and J by 8 bases, with 5 bases of the junction left unmatched. Per the germline V gene, CDR1 is GTSNPN and CDR2 is SVGIG (reference sequence). CDR3 in DNA: TGTGCCTGGAGTGTCCCCGACAGGGGAGAAAAACTGTTTTTT. It encodes CAWSVPDRGEKLFF.

There are many counts of this clonotype. The J gene is TRBJ2-7, the V gene TRBV5-1; 7 nucleotides agree with TRBD1. J was trimmed by 3 bases and V by 4 bases; bases with no gene match: 4. CDR1 and CDR2 from the germline V gene are SGHRS and YFSETQ. This CDR3 region has 13 residues. This CDR3 is CASSPYRGYEQYF. For the CDR3, the DNA is TGCGCCAGCAGCCCATACAGGGGCTACGAGCAGTACTTC.

This clonotype was recorded many times. The chain has TRBV12-3 or TRBV12-4 and TRBJ2-7; D may correspond to TRBD1 or TRBD2 (5 bases each). V was pared by 3 bases and J by 6 bases, with 9 bases between. The CDR3 loop spans 12 amino acids. CDR3 sequence (DNA): TGTGCCAGCAGTTTGGGGGATAGCGAGCAGTACTTC. Its translation is CASSLGDSEQYF.

This chain uses TRBV5-6 with TRBJ2-4; TRBD1 aligns across 7 bases. Germline V CDR1 and CDR2: SGHDT, YYEEEE. CDR3 length equals 17 residues. The V and J ends lost 4 bases and 8 bases, in that order; junction bases with no gene match: 18. In DNA form, the CDR3 reads TGTGCCAGCAGCCGCCTCAAGGGGGCCTACTTAGAAGACATTCAGTACTTC. Its translation: CASSRLKGAYLEDIQYF.

As to this clonotype: This may stem from a read error, because a much larger clone lies one nucleotide away. V and J are TRBV11-2 and TRBJ1-5; a weak D match, TRBD1 (6 bases). CDR1 is SGHAT, CDR2 FQNNGV, per germline. Trimming cost V 4 bases and J 6 bases, with 19 bases left between them. The CDR3 contains 16 residues. CDR3 region: CASSSTRGKGGQPQHF. The CDR3 bases are TGTGCCAGCAGCTCCACCAGGGGTAAGGGGGGTCAGCCCCAGCATTTT.

The chain carries TRBV28 and TRBJ1-3; D ambiguous. Germline V gene lookup returns CDR1 MDHEN and CDR2 SYDVKM. The V end was cut by 6 bases, the J end by 3 bases, with 21 bases between. This CDR3 has 17 residues. CDR3 loop: CASSPTEGGFYGNTIYF. Here the CDR3 DNA reads TGTGCCAGCAGCCCGACCGAGGGCGGGTTTTATGGAAACACCATATATTTT.

This clonotype has more than one count but fewer than ten. The genes are TRBV19 and TRBJ2-3; 9 bases align to TRBD2. The CDR3 is 16 amino acids. The junction had 9 bases not matched to a gene; V was cut back by 6 bases and J by 2 bases. Germline V gene sequence: CDR1 LNHDA, CDR2 SQIVND (reference sequence). CDR3 DNA sequence: TGTGCCAGTAGCACCGGGACTAGCAAAGACACAGATACGCAGTATTTT. Residues: CASSTGTSKDTDTQYF.

The chain employs TRBV29-1 and TRBJ2-1; TRBD2 might be the D (7 bases). This CDR3 spans 15 amino acids. V was trimmed by 5 bases and J by 4 bases, leaving 18 bases between them. Germline V gene sequence: CDR1 SQVTM, CDR2 ANQGSEA. The CDR3: CSVLGGGLSYNEQFF. The DNA of the CDR3 is TGCAGCGTTTTGGGAGGGGGACTATCGTACAATGAGCAGTTCTTC.

This clonotype has only a few counts. V gene TRBV20-1 combines with J gene TRBJ2-3; 10 bases match TRBD2. The V gene end was trimmed by 2 bases and the J gene end by 6 bases; junction bases not matched to a gene: 8. The CDR3 totals 15 residues. Germline values: CDR1 DFQATT, CDR2 SNEGSKA (reference sequence). CDR3 nucleotides: TGCAGTGCTAGATCTAGCGGGAGTTGGTTTGATACGCAGTATTTT. As protein: CSARSSGSWFDTQYF.

V usage is TRBV10-3 and J usage is TRBJ2-7, with 9 bases identical to TRBD1. V lost 3 bases, J lost 3 bases, and 6 bases stayed unmatched. The length of the CDR3 is 15 residues. Germline loops: CDR1 ENHRY, CDR2 SYGVKD. CDR3 protein: CAISDSGTGNYEQYF. The CDR3 DNA follows: TGTGCCATCAGTGATTCCGGGACAGGGAACTACGAGCAGTACTTC.

This clonotype was recorded many times. The chain links TRBV11-2 to TRBJ2-2, with a tentative D call TRBD1 (5 bases). V was shortened by 5 bases and J by 4 bases, with 11 bases between the two germline ends. The CDR3 has 14 amino acids. The germline gives CDR1 SGHAT, CDR2 FQNNGV. CDR3 residues: CASSPQGSTGELFF. The CDR3 DNA is TGTGCCAGCAGCCCGCAGGGAAGCACCGGGGAGCTGTTTTTT.

The sample holds one count of this clonotype. A much larger clone differs by one base, so this may be a read error. The chain uses TRBV18 and TRBJ2-7; TRBD1 matches 7 bases. CDR1 is KGHSH, CDR2 LQKENI, per germline. The V gene end was trimmed by 7 bases and the J gene end by 6 bases; junction bases not matched to a gene: 9. There are 13 residues in the CDR3. The CDR3 region has the DNA TGTGCCAGCTATGGTAGTGAGGGGGCCGAGCAGTACTTC. As protein: CASYGSEGAEQYF.

The chain combines TRBV28 with TRBJ1-4, with a weak D call TRBD1 (5 bases). The CDR3 totals 13 residues. Looked up from germline, CDR1 is MDHEN and CDR2 is SYDVKM. Trimming left V 3 bases short and J 8 bases short, with 10 bases between. As DNA, the CDR3 is TGTGCCAGCAGTTTTCAGGGACGGGAAAAACTGTTTTTT. It translates to CASSFQGREKLFF.

In this sample, this clonotype turned up many times. This chain joins TRBV28 and TRBJ2-3; 7 nucleotides agree with TRBD2. This CDR3 is built from 15 residues. Trimming at V came to 4 bases and at J to 2 bases, leaving 6 bases not matched to a gene. Per germline, CDR1 MDHEN and CDR2 SYDVKM. The CDR3 DNA reads as TGTGCCAGCAGTTGGGGGGGGGAACACACAGATACGCAGTATTTT. Its translation: CASSWGGEHTDTQYF.